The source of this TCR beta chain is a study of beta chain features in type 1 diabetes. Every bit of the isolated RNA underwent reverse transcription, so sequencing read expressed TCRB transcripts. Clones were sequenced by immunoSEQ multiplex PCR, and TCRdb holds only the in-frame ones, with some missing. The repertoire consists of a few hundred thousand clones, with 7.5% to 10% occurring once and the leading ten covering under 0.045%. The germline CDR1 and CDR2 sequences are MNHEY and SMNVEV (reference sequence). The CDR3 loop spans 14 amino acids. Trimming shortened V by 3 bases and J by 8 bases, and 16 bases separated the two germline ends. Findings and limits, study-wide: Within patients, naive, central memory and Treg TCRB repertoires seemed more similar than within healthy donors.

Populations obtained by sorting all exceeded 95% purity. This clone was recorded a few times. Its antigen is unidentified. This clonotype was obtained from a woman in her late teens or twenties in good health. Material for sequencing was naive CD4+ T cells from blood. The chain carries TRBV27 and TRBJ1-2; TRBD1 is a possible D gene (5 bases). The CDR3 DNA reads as TGTGCCAGCAGTTTGCGGAGGTCGGAGGGGGGCTACACCTTC. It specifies CASSLRRSEGGYTF.